The present entry profiles one TCR beta chain with its context. The protocol was immunoSEQ multiplex PCR, while the TCRdb copy is restricted to in-frame clones and leaves out a portion. The profile covers 200,000 to 250,000 clones, with about 86% appearing a single time and 1.3% taken by the ten largest. These data belong to a study of blood T cell repertoires in COVID-19. Overall study: Samples taken during acute and convalescent COVID-19 were collected in the United States, Italy and Spain.

Per the germline V gene, CDR1 is SEHNR and CDR2 is FQNEAQ (reference sequence). There are 17 residues in the CDR3. V was clipped by 4 bases and J by 2 bases, with 19 bases between them. V gene TRBV7-9 combines with J gene TRBJ2-3, with D possibly matching TRBD1 (6 bases). This TCR derives from a woman aged 35 to 49 with acute COVID-19. Source material: PBMCs or T cells enriched from blood (not recorded which). DNA of the CDR3: TGTGCCAGCAGCTCGGGACACCCCAGTTCCTTCACAGATACGCAGTATTTT. This sequence encodes CASSSGHPSSFTDTQYF.